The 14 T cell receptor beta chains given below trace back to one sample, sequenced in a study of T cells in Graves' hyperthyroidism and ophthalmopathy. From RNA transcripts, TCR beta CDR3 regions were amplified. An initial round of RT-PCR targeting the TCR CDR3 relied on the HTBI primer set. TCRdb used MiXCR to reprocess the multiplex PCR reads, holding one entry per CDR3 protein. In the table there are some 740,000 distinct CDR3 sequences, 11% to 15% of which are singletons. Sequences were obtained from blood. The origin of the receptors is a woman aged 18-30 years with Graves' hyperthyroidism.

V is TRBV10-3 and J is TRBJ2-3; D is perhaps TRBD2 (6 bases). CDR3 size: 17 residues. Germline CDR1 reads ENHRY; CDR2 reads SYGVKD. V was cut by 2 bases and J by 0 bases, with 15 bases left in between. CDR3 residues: CAISENLRGGSTDTQYF. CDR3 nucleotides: TGTGCCATCAGTGAGAATCTGCGGGGCGGGAGCACAGATACGCAGTATTTT.

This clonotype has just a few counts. The CDR3 DNA sequence: TGTGCCAGCAGCTTAAAGAGGGAGCGGCAGACCCAGTACTTC. As protein: CASSLKRERQTQYF. V gene TRBV13 combines with J gene TRBJ2-5, with D perhaps TRBD2 (5 bases). V was cut by 2 bases and J by 6 bases, with 13 bases left in between. Germline CDR1 and CDR2: PRHDT and FYEKMQ (reference sequence). This CDR3 is built from 14 residues.

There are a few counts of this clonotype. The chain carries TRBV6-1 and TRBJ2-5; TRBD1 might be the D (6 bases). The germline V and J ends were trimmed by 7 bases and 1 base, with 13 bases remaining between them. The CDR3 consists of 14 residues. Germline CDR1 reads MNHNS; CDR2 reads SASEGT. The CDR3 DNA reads TGTGCCAGCACCAAAGGGGACATCCAAGAGACCCAGTACTTC. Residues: CASTKGDIQETQYF.

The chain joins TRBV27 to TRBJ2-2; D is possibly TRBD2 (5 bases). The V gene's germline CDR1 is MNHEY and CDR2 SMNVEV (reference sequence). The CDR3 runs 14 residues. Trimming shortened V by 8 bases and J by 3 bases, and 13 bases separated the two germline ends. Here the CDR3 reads CASATTRHTGELFF. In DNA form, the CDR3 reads TGTGCCAGCGCTACAACTAGGCACACCGGGGAGCTGTTTTTT.

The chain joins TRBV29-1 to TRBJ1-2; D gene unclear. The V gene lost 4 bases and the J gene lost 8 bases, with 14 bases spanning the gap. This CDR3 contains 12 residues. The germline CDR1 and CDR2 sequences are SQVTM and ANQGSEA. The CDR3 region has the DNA TGCAGCGTTGGTCAGGAGATCGGCGGCTACACCTTC. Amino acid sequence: CSVGQEIGGYTF.

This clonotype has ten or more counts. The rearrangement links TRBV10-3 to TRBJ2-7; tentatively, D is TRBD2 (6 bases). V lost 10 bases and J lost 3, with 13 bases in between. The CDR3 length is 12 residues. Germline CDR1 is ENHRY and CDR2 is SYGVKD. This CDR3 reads CATWSGGYEQYF. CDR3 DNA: TGTGCCACCTGGTCCGGGGGCTACGAGCAGTACTTC.

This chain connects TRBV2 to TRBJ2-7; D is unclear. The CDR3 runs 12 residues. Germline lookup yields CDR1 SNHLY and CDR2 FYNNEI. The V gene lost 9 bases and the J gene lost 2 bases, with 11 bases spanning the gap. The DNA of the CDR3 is TGTGCCAGTCTCAGTACTCCCTACGAGCAGTACTTC. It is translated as CASLSTPYEQYF.

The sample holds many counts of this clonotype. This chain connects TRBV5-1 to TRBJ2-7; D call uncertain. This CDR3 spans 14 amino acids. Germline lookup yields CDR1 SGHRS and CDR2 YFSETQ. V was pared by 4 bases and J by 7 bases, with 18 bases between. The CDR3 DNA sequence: TGCGCCAGCAGCCTGACCAGCCCCAATAGAGAGCAGTACTTC. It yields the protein CASSLTSPNREQYF.

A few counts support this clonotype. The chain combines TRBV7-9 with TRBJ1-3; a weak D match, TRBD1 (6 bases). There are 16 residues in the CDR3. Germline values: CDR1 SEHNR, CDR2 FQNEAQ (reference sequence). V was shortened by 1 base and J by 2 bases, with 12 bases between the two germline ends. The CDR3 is CASSLVSGVAGNTIYF. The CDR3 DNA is TGTGCCAGCAGCTTAGTGTCAGGGGTGGCTGGAAACACCATATATTTT.

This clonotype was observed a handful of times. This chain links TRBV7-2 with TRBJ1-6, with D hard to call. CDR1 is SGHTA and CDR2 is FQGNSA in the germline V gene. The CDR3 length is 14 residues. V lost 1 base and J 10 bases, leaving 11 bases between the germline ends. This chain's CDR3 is CASSLGLGSSPLHF. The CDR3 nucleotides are TGTGCCAGCAGCTTAGGGCTGGGCTCCTCACCCCTCCACTTT.

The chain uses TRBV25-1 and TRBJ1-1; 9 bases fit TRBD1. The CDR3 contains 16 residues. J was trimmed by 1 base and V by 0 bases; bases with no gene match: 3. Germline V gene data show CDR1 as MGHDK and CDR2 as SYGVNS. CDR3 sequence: CASSEYGDRANTEAFF. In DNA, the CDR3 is TGTGCCAGCAGTGAATATGGGGACAGGGCGAACACTGAAGCTTTCTTT.

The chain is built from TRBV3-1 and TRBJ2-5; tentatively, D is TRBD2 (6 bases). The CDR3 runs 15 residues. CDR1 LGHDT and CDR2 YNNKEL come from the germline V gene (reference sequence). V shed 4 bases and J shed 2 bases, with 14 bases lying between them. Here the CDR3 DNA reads TGTGCCAGCAGCCGCTTTGGAGGGGAACAAGAGACCCAGTACTTC. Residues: CASSRFGGEQETQYF.

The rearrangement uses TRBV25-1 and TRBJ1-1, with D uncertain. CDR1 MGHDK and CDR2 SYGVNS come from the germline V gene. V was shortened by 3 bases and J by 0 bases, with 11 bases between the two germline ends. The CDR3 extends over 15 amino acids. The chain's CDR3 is CASSDTGRVNTEAFF. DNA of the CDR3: TGTGCCAGCAGTGACACGGGTAGGGTGAACACTGAAGCTTTCTTT.

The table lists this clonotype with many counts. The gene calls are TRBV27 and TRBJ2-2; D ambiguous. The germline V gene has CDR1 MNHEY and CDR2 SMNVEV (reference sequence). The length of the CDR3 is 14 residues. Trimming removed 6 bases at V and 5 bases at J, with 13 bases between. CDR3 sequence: CASSTVQVTGELFF. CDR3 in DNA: TGTGCCAGCAGCACCGTCCAGGTTACCGGGGAGCTGTTTTTT.